This T cell receptor beta chain was identified in a study of blood T cell repertoires in COVID-19. Study-level information: Sources were T cells, B-cell-depleted T cells, or PBMCs; the material itself was cDNA or gDNA.

Measured with immunoSEQ multiplex PCR; TCRdb has only the in-frame clones, and not every one. Here the sample spans a few hundred thousand clones, about 85% being singletons. Clinical history as reported by participants underpinned cohort assignment. CDR1 is SQVTM, CDR2 ANQGSEA, per germline. V lost 6 bases and J lost 0, with 14 bases in between. The CDR3 is 14 amino acids. V is TRBV29-1 and J is TRBJ1-1; D is unresolved. Sequenced sample: PBMCs or T cells enriched from blood (not recorded which). This clonotype was sampled from a man aged 35-49 years who had recovered from COVID-19. This chain's CDR3 is CSVLLTGMNTEAFF. CDR3 bases: TGCAGCGTACTCCTCACGGGAATGAACACTGAAGCTTTCTTT.